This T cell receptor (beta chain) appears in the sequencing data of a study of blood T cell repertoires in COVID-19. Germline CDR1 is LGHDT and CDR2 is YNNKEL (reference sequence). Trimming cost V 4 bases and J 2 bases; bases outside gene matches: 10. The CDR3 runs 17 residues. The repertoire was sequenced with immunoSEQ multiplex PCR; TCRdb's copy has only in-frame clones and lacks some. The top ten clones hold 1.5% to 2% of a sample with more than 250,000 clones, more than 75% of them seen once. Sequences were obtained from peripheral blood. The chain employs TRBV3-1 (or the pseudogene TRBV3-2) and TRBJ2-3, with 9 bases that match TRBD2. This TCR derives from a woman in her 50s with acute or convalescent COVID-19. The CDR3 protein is CASSRRPSGAITDTQYF. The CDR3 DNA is TGTGCCAGCAGCCGGCGGCCTAGCGGGGCTATCACAGATACGCAGTATTTT.